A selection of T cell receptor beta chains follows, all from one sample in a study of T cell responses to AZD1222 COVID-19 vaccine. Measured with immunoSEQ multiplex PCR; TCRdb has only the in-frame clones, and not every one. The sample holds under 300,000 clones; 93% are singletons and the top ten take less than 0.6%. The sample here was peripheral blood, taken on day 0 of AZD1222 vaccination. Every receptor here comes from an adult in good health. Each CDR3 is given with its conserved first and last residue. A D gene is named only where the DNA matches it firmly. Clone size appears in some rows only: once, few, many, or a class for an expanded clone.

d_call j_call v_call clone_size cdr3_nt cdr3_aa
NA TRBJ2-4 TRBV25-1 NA TGTGCCAGCAGTGAATGGGGAAACATTCAGTACTTC CASSEWGNIQYF
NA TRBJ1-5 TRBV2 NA TGTGCCAGCAGTGACGAGGGGGGGCAGCCCCAGCATTTT CASSDEGGQPQHF
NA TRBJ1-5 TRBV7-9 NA TGTGCCAGCAGCTCCGGGGCAAAAAATCAGCCCCAGCATTTT CASSSGAKNQPQHF
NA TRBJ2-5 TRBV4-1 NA TGCGCCAGCAGCCCACAATGGCGGGTTAGAGAGACCCAGTACTTC CASSPQWRVRETQYF
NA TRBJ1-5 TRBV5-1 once TGCGCCAGCAGCCCGGAAGACGGGTACAATCAGCCCCAGCATTTT CASSPEDGYNQPQHF
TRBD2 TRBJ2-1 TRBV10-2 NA TGCGCCAGCAGTGACTGGACTAGCTCCTACAATGAGCAGTTCTTC CASSDWTSSYNEQFF
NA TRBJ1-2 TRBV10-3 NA TGTGCCAGCCGGGATAACTATGGCTACACCTTC CASRDNYGYTF
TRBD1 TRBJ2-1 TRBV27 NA TGTGCCAGCGGCTCCGGGACAGTCTCCTACAATGAGCAGTTCTTC CASGSGTVSYNEQFF
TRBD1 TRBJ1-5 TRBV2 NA TGTGCCAGCTGCCGGGACAGGGGCAATCAGCCCCAGCATTTT CASCRDRGNQPQHF
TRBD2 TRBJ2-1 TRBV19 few TGTGCCAGTAGGCCGGGACTATCCCTGAGCTCCTACAATGAGCAGTTCTTC CASRPGLSLSSYNEQFF
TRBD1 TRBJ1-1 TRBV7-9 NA TGTGCCAGCAGCTTACCCTTGACAGGGGGCGCGGCTGAAGCTTTCTTT CASSLPLTGGAAEAFF
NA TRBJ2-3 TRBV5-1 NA TGCGCCAGCAGCTTGGAACGGTTGGGAGATACGCAGTATTTT CASSLERLGDTQYF
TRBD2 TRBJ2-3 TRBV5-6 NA TGTGCCAGCAGCTATAGGAGGCTAGCGGGACCCGATACGCAGTATTTT CASSYRRLAGPDTQYF
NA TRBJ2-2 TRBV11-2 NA TGTGCCAGCAGCCCCCGGACGGACGGGGAGCTGTTTTTT CASSPRTDGELFF
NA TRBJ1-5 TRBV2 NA TGTGCCGGCAGTGATGGGCAGGGGAGGCCCCAGCATTTT CAGSDGQGRPQHF
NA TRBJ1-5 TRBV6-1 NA TGTGCCAGCAGTGACAGAGGGATGGGGGTATCGGGTCAGCCCCAGCATTTT CASSDRGMGVSGQPQHF
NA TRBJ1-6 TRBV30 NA TGTGCCTGGAAGAGGCCGGAGAGCTATAATTCACCCCTCCACTTT CAWKRPESYNSPLHF
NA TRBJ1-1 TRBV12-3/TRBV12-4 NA TGTGCCAGCAGCCTTGGGGTTGAAACTGAAGCTTTCTTT CASSLGVETEAFF
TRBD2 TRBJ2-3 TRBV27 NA TGTGCCAGCAGTACCGAGCGAGCGGGAGGGGCAGATACGCAGTATTTT CASSTERAGGADTQYF
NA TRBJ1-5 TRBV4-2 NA TGTGCCAGCAGCCAAGATGGGGGCAATCAGCCCCAGCATTTT CASSQDGGNQPQHF